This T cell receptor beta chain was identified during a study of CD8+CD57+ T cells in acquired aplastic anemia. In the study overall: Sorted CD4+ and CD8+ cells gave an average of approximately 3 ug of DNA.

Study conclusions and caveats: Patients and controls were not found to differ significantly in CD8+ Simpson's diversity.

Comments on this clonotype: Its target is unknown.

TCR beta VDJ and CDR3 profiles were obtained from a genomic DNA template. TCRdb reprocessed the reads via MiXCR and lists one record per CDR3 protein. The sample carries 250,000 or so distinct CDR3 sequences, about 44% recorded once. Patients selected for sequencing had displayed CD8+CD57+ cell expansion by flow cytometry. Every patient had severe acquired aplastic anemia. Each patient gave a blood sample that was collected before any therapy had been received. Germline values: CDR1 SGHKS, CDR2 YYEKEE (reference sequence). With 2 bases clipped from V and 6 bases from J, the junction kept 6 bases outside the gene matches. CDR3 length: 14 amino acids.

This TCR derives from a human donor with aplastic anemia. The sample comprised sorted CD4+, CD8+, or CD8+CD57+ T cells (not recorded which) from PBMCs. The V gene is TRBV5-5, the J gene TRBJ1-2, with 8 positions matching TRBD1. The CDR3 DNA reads TGTGCCAGCAGCTTAGAGGGACAGGTGGATGGCTACACCTTC. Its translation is CASSLEGQVDGYTF.